This T cell receptor (beta chain) was identified during a study of blood T cells in healthy people across ages. With a J-beta primer mix and a sample-barcoded 5' primer, a second PCR ran about 7 to 11 cycles. TCRdb redid the calling of the 5' RACE reads with MiXCR, one entry per CDR3 protein. There are about 640,000 distinct CDR3 sequences in the sample; around 54% occur only once, and around 37% lies in the top ten. The V gene's germline CDR1 is WNHNN and CDR2 SYGVQD (reference sequence). The CDR3 sequence is 13 residues long. Unmatched junction bases numbered 8, after V lost 6 bases and J lost 8 bases. This clonotype has a handful of counts.

The rearrangement uses TRBV10-1 and TRBJ1-2; 8 nucleotides align to TRBD1. The sequence derives from a man aged 55 to 69 in good health. Sequenced sample: blood. The chain's CDR3 is CASSGQGGRGYTF. CDR3 in DNA: TGCGCCAGCAGCGGACAGGGAGGTAGAGGCTACACCTTC.